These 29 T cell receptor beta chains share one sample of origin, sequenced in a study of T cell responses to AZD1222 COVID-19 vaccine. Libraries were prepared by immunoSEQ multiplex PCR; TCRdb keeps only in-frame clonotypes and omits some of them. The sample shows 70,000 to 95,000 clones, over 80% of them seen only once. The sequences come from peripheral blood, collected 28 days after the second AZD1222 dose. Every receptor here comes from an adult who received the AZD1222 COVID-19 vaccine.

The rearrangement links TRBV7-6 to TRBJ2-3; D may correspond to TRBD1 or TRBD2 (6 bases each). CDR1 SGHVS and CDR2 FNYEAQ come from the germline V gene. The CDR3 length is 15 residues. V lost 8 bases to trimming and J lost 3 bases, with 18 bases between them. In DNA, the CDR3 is TGTGCCAGCGCCTTGGGGGCAGGGAGGACAGATACGCAGTATTTT. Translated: CASALGAGRTDTQYF.

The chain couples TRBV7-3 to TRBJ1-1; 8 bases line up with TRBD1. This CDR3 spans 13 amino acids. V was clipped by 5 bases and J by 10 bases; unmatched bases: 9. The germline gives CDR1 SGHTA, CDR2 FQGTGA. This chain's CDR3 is CASSTTGGQPAFF. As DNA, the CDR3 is TGTGCCAGCAGCACCACAGGGGGGCAGCCAGCTTTCTTT.

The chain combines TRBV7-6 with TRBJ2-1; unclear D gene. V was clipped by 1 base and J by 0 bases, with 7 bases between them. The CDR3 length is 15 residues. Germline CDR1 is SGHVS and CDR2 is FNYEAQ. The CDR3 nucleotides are TGTGCCAGCAGCTTAGACTTGAGCTCCTACAATGAGCAGTTCTTC. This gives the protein CASSLDLSSYNEQFF.

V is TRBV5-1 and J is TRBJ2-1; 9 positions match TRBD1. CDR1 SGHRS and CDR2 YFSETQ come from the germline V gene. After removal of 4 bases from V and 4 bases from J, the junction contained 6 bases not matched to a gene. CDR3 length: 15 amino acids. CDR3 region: CASSPTGGDYNEQFF. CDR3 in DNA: TGCGCCAGCAGCCCTACAGGGGGCGATTACAATGAGCAGTTCTTC.

The CDR3 loop is CASSPPVLAGPQNIQYF. For the CDR3, the DNA is TGTGCCAGCTCACCACCGGTTCTAGCGGGACCTCAAAACATTCAGTACTTC. The gene calls are TRBV18 and TRBJ2-4, with 9 bases fitting TRBD2. Germline V gene sequence: CDR1 KGHSH, CDR2 LQKENI. The CDR3 covers 17 residues. Losses at the gene ends were 0 bases for V and 5 bases for J; bases not matched to a gene: 8. The full variable domain, with the rest looked up from reference TRBV18 and TRBJ2-4, is NAGVMQNPRHLVRRRGQEARLRCSPMKGHSHVYWYRQLPEEGLKFMVYLQKENIIDESGMPKERFSAEFPKEGPSILRIQQVVRGDSAAYFCASSPPVLAGPQNIQYFGAGTRLSVL.

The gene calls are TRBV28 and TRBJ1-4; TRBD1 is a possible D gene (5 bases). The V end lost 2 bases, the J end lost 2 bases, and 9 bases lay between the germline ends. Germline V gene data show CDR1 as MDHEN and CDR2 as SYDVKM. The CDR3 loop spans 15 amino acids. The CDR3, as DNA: TGTGCCAGCAGTTTAAAGGGGTCGACTAATGAAAAACTGTTTTTT. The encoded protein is CASSLKGSTNEKLFF.

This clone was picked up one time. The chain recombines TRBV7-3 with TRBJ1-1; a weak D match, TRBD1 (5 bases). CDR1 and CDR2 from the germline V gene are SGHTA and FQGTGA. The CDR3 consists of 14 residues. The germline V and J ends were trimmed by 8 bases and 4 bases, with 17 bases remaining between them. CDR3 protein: CASSSLPGGTEAFF. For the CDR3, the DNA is TGTGCCAGCTCGAGCCTCCCCGGGGGCACTGAAGCTTTCTTT.

The DNA for the CDR3 is TGTGCCAGCAGCGAACAGAGCACAGATACGCAGTATTTT. Translation: CASSEQSTDTQYF. The genes are TRBV6-4 and TRBJ2-3; no definite D call. The CDR3 is made up of 13 amino acids. The germline V gene encodes CDR1 MRHNA and CDR2 SNTAGT. V lost 6 bases, J lost 0 bases, and 7 bases lay in between.

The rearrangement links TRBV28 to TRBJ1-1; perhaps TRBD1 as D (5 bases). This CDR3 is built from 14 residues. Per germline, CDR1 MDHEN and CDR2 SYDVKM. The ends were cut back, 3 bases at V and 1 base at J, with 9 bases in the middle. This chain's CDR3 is CASSLIGGNTEAFF. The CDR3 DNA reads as TGTGCCAGCAGTTTGATCGGGGGGAACACTGAAGCTTTCTTT.

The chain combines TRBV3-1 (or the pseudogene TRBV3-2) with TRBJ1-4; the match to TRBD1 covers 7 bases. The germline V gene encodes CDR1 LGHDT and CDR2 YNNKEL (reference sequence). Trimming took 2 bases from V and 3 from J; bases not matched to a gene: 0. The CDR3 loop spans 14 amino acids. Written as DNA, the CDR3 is TGTGCCAGCAGCCAACAGGGGGCTAATGAAAAACTGTTTTTT. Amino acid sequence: CASSQQGANEKLFF.

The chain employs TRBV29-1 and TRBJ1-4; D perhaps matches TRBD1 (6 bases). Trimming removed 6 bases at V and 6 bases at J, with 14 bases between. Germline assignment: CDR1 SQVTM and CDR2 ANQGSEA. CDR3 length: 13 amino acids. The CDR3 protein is CSVGINRDEKLFF. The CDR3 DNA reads TGCAGCGTCGGGATTAACAGGGATGAAAAACTGTTTTTT.

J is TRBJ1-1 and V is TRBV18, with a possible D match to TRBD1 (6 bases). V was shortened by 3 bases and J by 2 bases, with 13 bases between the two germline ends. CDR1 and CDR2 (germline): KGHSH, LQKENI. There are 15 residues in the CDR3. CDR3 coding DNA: TGTGCCAGCTCACCGAGGACAGTAGCAAACACTGAAGCTTTCTTT. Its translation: CASSPRTVANTEAFF.

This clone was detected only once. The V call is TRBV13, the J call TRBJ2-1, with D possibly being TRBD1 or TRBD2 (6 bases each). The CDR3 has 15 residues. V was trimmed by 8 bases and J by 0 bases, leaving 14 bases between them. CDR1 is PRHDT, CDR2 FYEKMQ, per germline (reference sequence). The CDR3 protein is CASQRGVSSYNEQFF. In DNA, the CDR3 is TGTGCCAGCCAGAGGGGGGTGAGCTCCTACAATGAGCAGTTCTTC. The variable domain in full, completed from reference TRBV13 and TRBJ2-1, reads AAGVIQSPRHLIKEKRETATLKCYPIPRHDTVYWYQQGPGQDPQFLISFYEKMQSDKGSIPDRFSAQQFSDYHSELNMSSLELGDSALYFCASQRGVSSYNEQFFGPGTRLTVL.

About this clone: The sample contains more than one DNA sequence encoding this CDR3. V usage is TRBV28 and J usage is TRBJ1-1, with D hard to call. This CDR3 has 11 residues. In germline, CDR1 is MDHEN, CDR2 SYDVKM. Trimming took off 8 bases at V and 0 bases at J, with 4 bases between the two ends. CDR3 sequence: CASFLNTEAFF. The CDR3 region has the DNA TGTGCCAGCTTCCTGAACACTGAAGCTTTCTTT. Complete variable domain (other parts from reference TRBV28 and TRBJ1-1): DVKVTQSSRYLVKRTGEKVFLECVQDMDHENMFWYRQDPGLGLRLIYFSYDVKMKEKGDIPEGYSVSREKKERFSLILESASTNQTSMYLCASFLNTEAFFGQGTRLTVV.

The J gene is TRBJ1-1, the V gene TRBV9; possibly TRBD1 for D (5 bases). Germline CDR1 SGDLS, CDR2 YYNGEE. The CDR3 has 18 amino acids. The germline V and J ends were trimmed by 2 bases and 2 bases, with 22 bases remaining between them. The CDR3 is CASSVGSGTRTRNTEAFF. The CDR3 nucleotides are TGTGCCAGCAGCGTTGGCTCCGGGACGAGGACAAGAAACACTGAAGCTTTCTTT. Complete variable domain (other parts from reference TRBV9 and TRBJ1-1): DSGVTQTPKHLITATGQRVTLRCSPRSGDLSVYWYQQSLDQGLQFLIQYYNGEERAKGNILERFSAQQFPDLHSELNLSSLELGDSALYFCASSVGSGTRTRNTEAFFGQGTRLTVV.

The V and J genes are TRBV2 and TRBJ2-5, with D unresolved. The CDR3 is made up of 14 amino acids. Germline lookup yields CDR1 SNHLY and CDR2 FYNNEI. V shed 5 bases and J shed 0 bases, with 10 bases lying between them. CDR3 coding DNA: TGTGCCAGCAGTATGGCTACCAACCAAGAGACCCAGTACTTC. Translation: CASSMATNQETQYF.

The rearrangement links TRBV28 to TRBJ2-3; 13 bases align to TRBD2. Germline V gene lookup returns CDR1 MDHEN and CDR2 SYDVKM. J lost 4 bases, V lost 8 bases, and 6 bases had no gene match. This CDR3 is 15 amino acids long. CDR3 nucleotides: TGTGCCAGCGGGGGGACTAGCGGGACTGCAGATACGCAGTATTTT. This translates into CASGGTSGTADTQYF.

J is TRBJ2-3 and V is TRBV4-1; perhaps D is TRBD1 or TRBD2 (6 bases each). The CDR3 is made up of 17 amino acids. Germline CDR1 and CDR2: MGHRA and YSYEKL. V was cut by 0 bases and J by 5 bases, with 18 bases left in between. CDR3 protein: CASSQDSGDRLGDTQYF. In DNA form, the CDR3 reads TGCGCCAGCAGCCAAGATAGCGGAGACAGGCTTGGAGATACGCAGTATTTT.

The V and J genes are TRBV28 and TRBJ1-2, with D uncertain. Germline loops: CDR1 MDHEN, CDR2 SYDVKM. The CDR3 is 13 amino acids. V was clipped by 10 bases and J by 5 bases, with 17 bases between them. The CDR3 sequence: CATRMERFYGYTF. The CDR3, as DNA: TGTGCCACCCGAATGGAGAGATTTTATGGCTACACCTTC.

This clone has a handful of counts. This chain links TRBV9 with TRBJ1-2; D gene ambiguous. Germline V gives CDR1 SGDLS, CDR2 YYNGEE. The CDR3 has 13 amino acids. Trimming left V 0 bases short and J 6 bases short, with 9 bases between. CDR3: CASSVDWRDGYTF. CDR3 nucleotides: TGTGCCAGCAGCGTAGACTGGAGGGATGGCTACACCTTC.

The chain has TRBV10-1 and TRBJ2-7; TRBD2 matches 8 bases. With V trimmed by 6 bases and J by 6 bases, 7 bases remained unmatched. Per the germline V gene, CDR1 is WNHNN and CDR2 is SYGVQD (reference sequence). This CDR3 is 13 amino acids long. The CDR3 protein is CASSPGLVSEQYF. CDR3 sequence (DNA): TGCGCCAGCAGCCCGGGACTAGTTTCCGAGCAGTACTTC.

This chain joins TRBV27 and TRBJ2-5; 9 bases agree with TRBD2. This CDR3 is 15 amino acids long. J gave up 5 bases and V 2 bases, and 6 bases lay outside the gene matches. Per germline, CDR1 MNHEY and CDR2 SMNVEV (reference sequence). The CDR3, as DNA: TGTGCCAGCAGTTTAAGCGGGAGGTCTTGGGAGACCCAGTACTTC. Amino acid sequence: CASSLSGRSWETQYF.

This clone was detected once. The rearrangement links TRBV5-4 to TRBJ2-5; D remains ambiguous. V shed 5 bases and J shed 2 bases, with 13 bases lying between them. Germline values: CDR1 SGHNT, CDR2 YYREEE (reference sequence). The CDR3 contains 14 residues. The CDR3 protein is CASREARSQETQYF. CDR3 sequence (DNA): TGTGCCAGCAGGGAAGCCCGAAGTCAAGAGACCCAGTACTTC.

CDR3 nucleotide sequence: TGTGCCAGCGCTACGTCGGGCGATGAGCAGTTCTTC. It yields the protein CASATSGDEQFF. The chain uses TRBV11-3 and TRBJ2-1; the D is unclear. Germline V gene data show CDR1 as SGHNT and CDR2 as YENEEA. The CDR3 runs 12 residues. The germline V and J ends were trimmed by 8 bases and 8 bases, with 13 bases remaining between them.

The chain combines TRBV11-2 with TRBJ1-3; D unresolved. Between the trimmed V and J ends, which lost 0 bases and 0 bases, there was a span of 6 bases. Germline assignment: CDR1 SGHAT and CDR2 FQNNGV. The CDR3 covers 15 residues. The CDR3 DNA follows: TGTGCCAGCAGCTTAGAGGGGTTCTCTGGAAACACCATATATTTT. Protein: CASSLEGFSGNTIYF.

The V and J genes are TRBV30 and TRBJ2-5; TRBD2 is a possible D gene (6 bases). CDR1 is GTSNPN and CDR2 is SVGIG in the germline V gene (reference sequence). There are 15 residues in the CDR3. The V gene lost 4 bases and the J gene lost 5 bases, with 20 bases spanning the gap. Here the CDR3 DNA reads TGTGCCTGGAACCCGCACGGACTCGCGGGGGAGACCCAGTACTTC. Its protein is CAWNPHGLAGETQYF. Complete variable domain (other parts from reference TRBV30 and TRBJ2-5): SQTIHQWPATLVQPVGSPLSLECTVEGTSNPNLYWYRQAAGRGLQLLFYSVGIGQISSEVPQNLSASRPQDRQFILSSKKLLLSDSGFYLCAWNPHGLAGETQYFGPGTRLLVL.

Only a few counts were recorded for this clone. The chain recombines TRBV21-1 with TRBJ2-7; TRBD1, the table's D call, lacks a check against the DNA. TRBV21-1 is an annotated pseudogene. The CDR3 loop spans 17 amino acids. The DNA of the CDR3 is TGTGCCAGCAGCCTAAAAAGGCCGGACAGGTGGGACTACGAGCAGTACTTC. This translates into CASSLKRPDRWDYEQYF.

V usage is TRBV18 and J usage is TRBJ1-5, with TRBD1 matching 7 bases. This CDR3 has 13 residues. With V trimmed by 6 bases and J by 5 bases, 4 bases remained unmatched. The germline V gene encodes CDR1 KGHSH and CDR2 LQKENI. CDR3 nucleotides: TGTGCCAGCTCGGAGGACAGGTATCAGCCCCAGCATTTT. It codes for CASSEDRYQPQHF.

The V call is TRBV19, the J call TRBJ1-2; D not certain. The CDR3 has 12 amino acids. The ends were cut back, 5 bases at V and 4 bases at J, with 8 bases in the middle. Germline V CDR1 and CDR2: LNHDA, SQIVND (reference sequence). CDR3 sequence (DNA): TGTGCCAGTAGTCAGGTCTTCTATGGCTACACCTTC. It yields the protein CASSQVFYGYTF.